The 22 T cell receptor beta chains given below trace back to one sample, sequenced in a study of shared clonotypes between healthy human individuals. Repertoires were generated with immunoSEQ multiplex PCR, while TCRdb's copy carries only in-frame clones and drops some. The repertoire holds approximately 1,500,000 clones, with 98% as singletons. What was sequenced was naive CD4+ T cells sorted from blood. The subset here: CD45RA+ positively selected. These receptors all stem from a man in his thirties or forties in good health.

The chain employs TRBV5-1 and TRBJ2-5, with D unclear. Trimming stripped 0 bases from V and 1 base from J, with 7 bases between. This CDR3 is built from 14 residues. Per the germline V gene, CDR1 is SGHRS and CDR2 is YFSETQ. CDR3 sequence (DNA): TGCGCCAGCAGCTTGGCAGGCGTCCAAGAGACCCAGTACTTC. Translation gives CASSLAGVQETQYF.

The V and J genes are TRBV12-5 and TRBJ2-1; 11 bases match TRBD2. Germline CDR1 LGHNT, CDR2 FRNRAP. After removal of 1 base from V and 2 bases from J, the junction contained 4 bases not matched to a gene. The CDR3 is 17 residues long. The CDR3, as DNA: TGTGCTAGTGGTTTGGCAGGGACTAGCGGTACCTACAATGAGCAGTTCTTC. Protein sequence: CASGLAGTSGTYNEQFF.

This clone has just one count. This rearrangement joins TRBV11-2 to TRBJ1-2; D possibly corresponds to TRBD1 (5 bases). The CDR3 has 16 residues. Germline values: CDR1 SGHAT, CDR2 FQNNGV. The V and J ends lost 5 bases and 4 bases respectively, with 20 bases between them. The CDR3 bases are TGTGCCAGCAGCCCTCGTGGATCCGGGGCCGGCTATGGCTACACCTTC. Translated: CASSPRGSGAGYGYTF. Variable domain in full (rest from reference TRBV11-2 and TRBJ1-2): EAGVAQSPRYKIIEKRQSVAFWCNPISGHATLYWYQQILGQGPKLLIQFQNNGVVDDSQLPKDRFSAERLKGVDSTLKIQPAKLEDSAVYLCASSPRGSGAGYGYTFGSGTRLTVV.

This chain joins TRBV28 and TRBJ1-5; D might be TRBD1 (6 bases). Per germline, CDR1 MDHEN and CDR2 SYDVKM. The CDR3 contains 15 residues. The ends were cut back, 8 bases at V and 6 bases at J, with 20 bases in the middle. CDR3 coding DNA: TGTGCCAGCTCAGGGGCAGGGAATAGGGCTCAGCCCCAGCATTTT. Its translation is CASSGAGNRAQPQHF.

The chain links TRBV11-2 to TRBJ2-7; D gene ambiguous. The ends were cut back, 5 bases at V and 0 bases at J, with 17 bases in the middle. From germline, CDR1 is SGHAT and CDR2 FQNNGV. CDR3 length equals 16 residues. The CDR3 DNA reads as TGTGCCAGCAGCCCAGACGGCGGCCGGAGCTCCTACGAGCAGTACTTC. Residues: CASSPDGGRSSYEQYF.

About this clone itself: Sequence at one end of the junction differs from germline and may be a read error. The chain has TRBV11-3 and TRBJ2-5, with D perhaps TRBD1 (6 bases). The CDR3 has 16 amino acids. Germline loops: CDR1 SGHNT, CDR2 YENEEA. CDR3 in DNA: TGTGCCAGCAGGTTAGACCGGGACACAAGACAGGAGACCCAGTACTTC. It codes for CASRLDRDTRQETQYF.

Concerning this clone itself: Other DNA sequences from this sample encode an identical CDR3 as well. The chain recombines TRBV18 with TRBJ2-5; D not certain. Trimming cost V 3 bases and J 4 bases, with 6 bases left between them. The CDR3 consists of 12 residues. Germline V lookup: CDR1 KGHSH, CDR2 LQKENI. In DNA form, the CDR3 reads TGTGCCAGCTCACCGAGCCCAGAGACCCAGTACTTC. Protein sequence: CASSPSPETQYF.

The chain joins TRBV27 to TRBJ2-7; 11 positions agree with TRBD2. J gave up 4 bases and V 0 bases, and 17 bases lay outside the gene matches. The CDR3 is 20 amino acids. The germline gives CDR1 MNHEY, CDR2 SMNVEV (reference sequence). The CDR3 nucleotides read TGTGCCAGCAGTTTATCCCCCGGGCCCCGCATAGCGGGAGGGCGGTACGAGCAGTACTTC. Its translation is CASSLSPGPRIAGGRYEQYF.

The rearrangement uses TRBV6-5 and TRBJ2-3; 8 bases are shared with TRBD1. V lost 2 bases and J lost 4; bases outside the gene matches: 5. Looked up from germline, CDR1 is MNHEY and CDR2 is SVGAGI. CDR3 length equals 15 residues. CDR3 nucleotides: TGTGCCAGCAGTTACCTAGGACAGGGCGCAGATACGCAGTATTTT. Amino acids: CASSYLGQGADTQYF.

The V and J genes are TRBV5-1 and TRBJ1-2; 8 bases line up with TRBD1. The length of the CDR3 is 16 residues. J was trimmed by 0 bases and V by 4 bases; bases with no gene match: 8. Germline V gene data show CDR1 as SGHRS and CDR2 as YFSETQ. CDR3 bases: TGCGCCAGCAGCCCAGGACAGGGTCGGGCTAACTATGGCTACACCTTC. Residues: CASSPGQGRANYGYTF.

Comment on this clone: Different DNA sequences within this sample yield the same CDR3. The rearrangement joins TRBV5-1 to TRBJ2-7; D perhaps matches TRBD2 (6 bases). There are 14 residues in the CDR3. Germline-derived CDR1 and CDR2 are SGHRS and YFSETQ. The ends were cut back, 0 bases at V and 2 bases at J, with 9 bases in the middle. For the CDR3, the DNA is TGCGCCAGCAGCTTGGAGGGACTCCCCTACGAGCAGTACTTC. Encoded protein: CASSLEGLPYEQYF. The entire variable domain, with the rest obtained from reference TRBV5-1 and TRBJ2-7, is as follows: KAGVTQTPRYLIKTRGQQVTLSCSPISGHRSVSWYQQTPGQGLQFLFEYFSETQRNKGNFPGRFSGRQFSNSRSEMNVSTLELGDSALYLCASSLEGLPYEQYFGPGTRLTVT.

V usage is TRBV5-1 and J usage is TRBJ1-5; tentatively, D is TRBD1 (6 bases). With 0 bases removed from V and 7 bases from J, the gap between germline ends came to 14 bases. Looked up from germline, CDR1 is SGHRS and CDR2 is YFSETQ. The CDR3 is 15 residues long. CDR3 in amino acids: CASSLVPGGLQPQHF. The CDR3 nucleotides read TGCGCCAGCAGCTTGGTTCCCGGGGGCCTACAGCCCCAGCATTTT. The full variable domain, with the rest looked up from reference TRBV5-1 and TRBJ1-5, is KAGVTQTPRYLIKTRGQQVTLSCSPISGHRSVSWYQQTPGQGLQFLFEYFSETQRNKGNFPGRFSGRQFSNSRSEMNVSTLELGDSALYLCASSLVPGGLQPQHFGDGTRLSIL.

This rearrangement joins TRBV19 to TRBJ2-3; TRBD1 matches at 8 bases. The CDR3 covers 15 residues. Germline V gives CDR1 LNHDA, CDR2 SQIVND (reference sequence). The ends lost 4 bases at V and 0 bases at J; junction bases unmatched: 3. CDR3 sequence (DNA): TGTGCCAGTAGTAAGACAGGGGCGAGCACAGATACGCAGTATTTT. This encodes CASSKTGASTDTQYF.

The CDR3 DNA follows: TGTGCCAGCAGCCGCAAGCGGGAGGGCCAAGGCGCATTCCCTATTCATGAGCAGTTCTTC. It is translated as CASSRKREGQGAFPIHEQFF. V is TRBV11-3 and J is TRBJ2-1, with 10 bases fitting TRBD2. There are 20 residues in the CDR3. Germline V gene sequence: CDR1 SGHNT, CDR2 YENEEA. With 5 bases clipped from V and 8 bases from J, the junction kept 24 bases outside the gene matches.

The chain has TRBV2 and TRBJ1-2, with D hard to call. This CDR3 region has 13 residues. V was cut by 5 bases and J by 2 bases, with 9 bases left in between. In germline, CDR1 is SNHLY, CDR2 FYNNEI. The CDR3 spells CASSPPGNYGYTF. The CDR3 region has the DNA TGTGCCAGCAGTCCCCCGGGAAACTATGGCTACACCTTC. Looking up the rest from reference TRBV2 and TRBJ1-2 gives the full variable domain: EPEVTQTPSHQVTQMGQEVILRCVPISNHLYFYWYRQILGQKVEFLVSFYNNEISEKSEIFDDQFSVERPDGSNFTLKIRSTKLEDSAMYFCASSPPGNYGYTFGSGTRLTVV.

This clone was seen only a few times. The chain combines TRBV12-2 with TRBJ1-5; the table calls TRBD1, which could not be checked here. TRBV12-2 is termed a pseudogene. The CDR3 has 18 residues. CDR3 sequence (DNA): TGTGCAAGTCGCTTATTCTTCGGCCGGACATATAGCAATCAGCCCCAGCATTTT. This sequence encodes CASRLFFGRTYSNQPQHF.

The chain couples TRBV5-1 to TRBJ2-1; tentatively, D is TRBD1 or TRBD2 (5 bases each). Per germline, CDR1 SGHRS and CDR2 YFSETQ. This CDR3 has 13 residues. Trimming took 0 bases from V and 10 from J, leaving 11 bases between them. CDR3 amino acids: CASSLEGIAEQFF. The CDR3 region has the DNA TGCGCCAGCAGCTTGGAGGGGATAGCGGAGCAGTTCTTC.

The chain joins TRBV6-5 to TRBJ2-5, with TRBD1 matching 7 bases. CDR3 length equals 14 residues. Losses at the gene ends were 5 bases for V and 9 bases for J; bases not matched to a gene: 12. Looked up from germline, CDR1 is MNHEY and CDR2 is SVGAGI. The CDR3 nucleotides are TGTGCCAGCAGTCTACAGGGGTCCCGTGAGGCCCAGTACTTC. The encoded protein is CASSLQGSREAQYF.

The chain employs TRBV7-9 and TRBJ2-2; tentative D call: TRBD2 (6 bases). Trimming took off 3 bases at V and 4 bases at J, with 15 bases between the two ends. CDR1 and CDR2 (germline): SEHNR, FQNEAQ (reference sequence). This CDR3 region has 16 residues. CDR3 residues: CASSLSGRSTTGELFF. The CDR3 nucleotides read TGTGCCAGCAGCTTGTCGGGGAGGAGCACCACCGGGGAGCTGTTTTTT.

The chain joins TRBV6-6 to TRBJ2-1; 8 bases align to TRBD2. Germline V gene lookup returns CDR1 MNHNY and CDR2 SVGAGI (reference sequence). The ends lost 2 bases at V and 4 bases at J; junction bases unmatched: 7. CDR3 length equals 16 residues. CDR3 sequence reads: CASSYPSGSGYNEQFF. The CDR3, as DNA: TGTGCCAGCAGTTACCCCAGCGGGAGTGGTTACAATGAGCAGTTCTTC.

The chain recombines TRBV19 with TRBJ2-1, with D possibly being TRBD1 or TRBD2 (5 bases each). The CDR3 length is 16 residues. CDR1 and CDR2 from the germline V gene are LNHDA and SQIVND (reference sequence). V shed 4 bases and J shed 10 bases, with 23 bases lying between them. Here the CDR3 DNA reads TGTGCCAGTAGTACGGCCGAGGCCTTGGGACGTTTGGAGCAGTTCTTC. Encoded protein: CASSTAEALGRLEQFF.

The rearrangement links TRBV11-2 to TRBJ2-7; 7 bases are a match to TRBD1. The germline V gene has CDR1 SGHAT and CDR2 FQNNGV. The CDR3 has 12 amino acids. V trimming: 4 bases; J trimming: 6 bases; junction bases outside the gene matches: 3. CDR3 nucleotide sequence: TGTGCCAGCAGCTACGGGACAGCCGAGCAGTACTTC. Residues: CASSYGTAEQYF.